This TCR beta chain was retrieved from a study of post-analysis software for immune sequencing data. Germline-derived CDR1 and CDR2 are MNHEY and SVGAGI. The CDR3 is 13 residues long. V lost 7 bases, J lost 8 bases, and 7 bases stayed unmatched. Tagging with unique molecular identifiers was a feature of the TCR beta cDNA libraries. From around 1 to 10 million T cells, roughly 0.5 million cDNA molecules were obtained. TCRdb redid the calling of the PCR reads with MiXCR, one entry per CDR3 protein. There are over 700,000 distinct CDR3 sequences in the sample; roughly 27% occur only once, and roughly 0.57% lies in the top ten. Study conclusions and caveats: The study found significantly lower normalized Chao1 diversity in multiple sclerosis patients than in controls. Batch-matched samples strongly co-clustered by F measure. In patients, TRBV5-6, TRBV5-1 and TRBV20-1 belonged to five TRBV segments found more frequently than in controls.

This clonotype has a handful of counts. The antigen is undetermined. Sequencing input: blood. The chain recombines TRBV6-5 with TRBJ1-4; 7 nucleotides match TRBD1. This clonotype was obtained from a girl under 18 with multiple sclerosis. The CDR3, as DNA: TGTGCCAGCACTTGGACAGGTTCAGAAAAACTGTTTTTT. Residues: CASTWTGSEKLFF.